This T cell receptor (beta chain) was retrieved from a study of cytomegalovirus exposure and HLA in healthy donors. Study observations and caveats: Researchers counted roughly 160 TCR beta chains as cytomegalovirus-associated. Generally TCR sequences proved uncommon, though certain public TCRs appeared in numerous donors.

About this clone itself: Its antigen remains unidentified.

Measured with immunoSEQ multiplex PCR; TCRdb has only the in-frame clones, and not every one. The repertoire holds approximately 170,000 clones, around 85% seen once, with roughly 15% in the top ten. Germline assignment: CDR1 SEHNR and CDR2 FQNEAQ (reference sequence). V lost 8 bases and J lost 3, with 11 bases in between. The CDR3 is 13 amino acids. Input material: PBMCs. The receptor was isolated from a man younger than 30 in good health and CMV-seropositive. J is TRBJ1-3 and V is TRBV7-9; D is unclear. In nucleotides, the CDR3 is TGTGCCAGCTCCGGCCGGGGTGGAAACACCATATATTTT. Amino acids: CASSGRGGNTIYF.